The 13 T cell receptor beta chains below all came from one sample that was sequenced in a study of T cell clones after liver transplantation. Repertoires were generated with immunoSEQ multiplex PCR, while TCRdb's copy carries only in-frame clones and drops some. Among around 100,000 clones listed, around 80% were seen once. The input for sequencing was CD4+ T cells from blood, taken approximately 50 months after liver transplant. All receptors come from a human patient who received a liver transplant. Part of the T cell pool may stem from the graft donor.

The chain joins TRBV2 to TRBJ1-2; D not certain. CDR1 and CDR2 (germline): SNHLY, FYNNEI. This CDR3 region has 13 residues. The ends were cut back, 4 bases at V and 4 bases at J, with 10 bases in the middle. The CDR3 DNA sequence: TGTGCCAGCAGTGGGACGGAGATCTATGGCTACACCTTC. Protein product: CASSGTEIYGYTF.

The CDR3 here is CASSQGTSGRGSETQYF. The CDR3 bases are TGTGCCAGCAGCCAAGGGACTAGCGGGAGAGGTAGCGAGACCCAGTACTTC. This chain links TRBV4-2 with TRBJ2-5; 13 nucleotides match TRBD2. CDR3 length: 17 residues. Trimming cost V 1 base and J 5 bases; bases outside gene matches: 7. Germline loops: CDR1 LGHNA, CDR2 YNFKEQ.

The genes are TRBV27 and TRBJ1-5; D gene unclear. CDR3 length: 13 amino acids. Trimming removed 6 bases from V and 3 bases from J, with 9 bases in between. Germline V gives CDR1 MNHEY, CDR2 SMNVEV (reference sequence). In DNA, the CDR3 is TGTGCCAGCAGATTTCGTATCAATCAGCCCCAGCATTTT. Encoded protein: CASRFRINQPQHF.

V and J are TRBV15 and TRBJ1-5; D unresolved. Trimming shortened V by 0 bases and J by 0 bases, and 9 bases separated the two germline ends. The V gene's germline CDR1 is LNHNV and CDR2 YYDKDF (reference sequence). There are 16 residues in the CDR3. The CDR3 DNA reads as TGTGCCACCAGCAGAGACACTTCTCCTAGCAATCAGCCCCAGCATTTT. Protein sequence: CATSRDTSPSNQPQHF. Based on the CDR3 plus reference TRBV15 and TRBJ1-5, the full variable domain is DAMVIQNPRYQVTQFGKPVTLSCSQTLNHNVMYWYQQKSSQAPKLLFHYYDKDFNNEADTPDNFQSRRPNTSFCFLDIRSPGLGDTAMYLCATSRDTSPSNQPQHFGDGTRLSIL.

The rearrangement links TRBV6-1 to TRBJ2-7; a weak D match, TRBD1 (5 bases). The germline V gene has CDR1 MNHNS and CDR2 SASEGT. There are 14 residues in the CDR3. V was clipped by 5 bases and J by 0 bases, with 11 bases between them. This CDR3 is CASSFQGSSYEQYF. The CDR3 DNA follows: TGTGCCAGCAGTTTCCAGGGATCCTCCTACGAGCAGTACTTC.

The chain joins TRBV15 to TRBJ2-3; 8 nucleotides align to TRBD2. The CDR3 covers 19 residues. Germline lookup yields CDR1 LNHNV and CDR2 YYDKDF (reference sequence). J lost 4 bases, V lost 3 bases, and 18 bases had no gene match. The CDR3 is CATSSPPTAGVGSADTQYF. CDR3 nucleotide sequence: TGTGCCACCAGCAGTCCCCCAACAGCGGGAGTGGGGAGCGCAGATACGCAGTATTTT.

The chain links TRBV18 to TRBJ2-6; D could derive from TRBD1 or TRBD2 (6 bases each). V dropped 1 base and J dropped 0 bases, with 16 bases sitting between them. The germline V gene encodes CDR1 KGHSH and CDR2 LQKENI. This CDR3 is 19 amino acids long. The CDR3 region is CASSPREWGASSGANVLTF. The DNA of the CDR3 is TGTGCCAGCTCACCACGGGAGTGGGGGGCAAGCTCTGGGGCCAACGTCCTGACTTTC.

This chain links TRBV4-2 with TRBJ2-5; TRBD2 aligns across 8 bases. Near its end, the DNA agrees better with TRBJ2-7, so the J call may be wrong. CDR3 length: 14 amino acids. Germline CDR1 reads LGHNA; CDR2 reads YNFKEQ. The CDR3 sequence is CASSQGSGVYEQYF. In nucleotides, the CDR3 is TGTGCCAGCAGCCAAGGTAGCGGGGTATACGAGCAGTACTTC.

V usage is TRBV6-5 and J usage is TRBJ1-4, with D possibly being TRBD1 (6 bases). The ends were cut back, 2 bases at V and 8 bases at J, with 9 bases in the middle. The germline V gene has CDR1 MNHEY and CDR2 SVGAGI. The CDR3 length is 13 residues. Written as DNA, the CDR3 is TGTGCCAGCAGTTACCAGGGGCGAGAAAAACTGTTTTTT. Translation gives CASSYQGREKLFF.

V gene TRBV7-8 combines with J gene TRBJ2-2; D is unresolved. The germline CDR1 and CDR2 sequences are SGHVS and FQNEAQ. This CDR3 has 12 amino acids. V lost 6 bases, J lost 4 bases, and 6 bases lay in between. The CDR3 DNA follows: TGTGCCAGCAGTCACGCCACCGGGGAGCTGTTTTTT. Translated: CASSHATGELFF.

The chain couples TRBV28 to TRBJ1-5, with D possibly matching TRBD1 (5 bases). Germline CDR1 and CDR2: MDHEN and SYDVKM. Trimming cost V 0 bases and J 0 bases, with 12 bases left between them. The CDR3 length is 17 residues. The CDR3 sequence: CASSLWSGQGSNQPQHF. CDR3 DNA: TGTGCCAGCAGTTTATGGTCAGGGCAGGGTAGCAATCAGCCCCAGCATTTT.

The chain employs TRBV5-4 and TRBJ2-3, with D hard to call. V dropped 0 bases and J dropped 4 bases, with 3 bases sitting between them. The germline V gene has CDR1 SGHNT and CDR2 YYREEE (reference sequence). The CDR3 consists of 12 residues. The CDR3 reads CASSLASDTQYF. The CDR3 region has the DNA TGTGCCAGCAGCTTGGCTTCAGATACGCAGTATTTT.

J is TRBJ1-4 and V is TRBV6-1, with D perhaps TRBD1 (6 bases). Germline loops: CDR1 MNHNS, CDR2 SASEGT. The V end lost 4 bases, the J end lost 5 bases, and 17 bases lay between the germline ends. This CDR3 spans 16 amino acids. The CDR3 coding sequence is TGTGCCAGCAGTGTAGAACAGGGCCCCGGCAATGAAAAACTGTTTTTT. Protein: CASSVEQGPGNEKLFF.